This entry concerns a single T cell receptor beta chain. Antigen specificity is unknown. This entry belongs to a study of T cell repertoires in cytomegalovirus infection. TCRdb re-called the reads through MiXCR, storing one row per CDR3 protein. The data show fewer than 850,000 distinct CDR3 sequences, with almost 30% seen just once and about an eighth held by the top ten. Whole-study findings and limits: Cumulative public TCR beta family frequency identified carriers of CMV plus the relevant HLA. CMV-specific TCR beta clonotypes restricted by HLA-C dominated the ex vivo response.

This CDR3 is 14 amino acids long. Germline CDR1 MNHEY, CDR2 SVGEGT. V was trimmed by 5 bases and J by 4 bases, leaving 14 bases between them. The sequenced sample was cultured CD8+ T cells from PBMCs, obtained from culture after CMV antigen stimulation. This chain connects TRBV6-2 or TRBV6-3 to TRBJ1-2, with D possibly being TRBD1 (6 bases). The TCR was taken from a human donor in good health (CMV status not recorded). Some clones in this sample may be carry-over from other donors' samples. The CDR3 DNA sequence: TGTGCCAGCAGTACAGGGCTGGCGGGCTATGGCTACACCTTC. Translation: CASSTGLAGYGYTF.